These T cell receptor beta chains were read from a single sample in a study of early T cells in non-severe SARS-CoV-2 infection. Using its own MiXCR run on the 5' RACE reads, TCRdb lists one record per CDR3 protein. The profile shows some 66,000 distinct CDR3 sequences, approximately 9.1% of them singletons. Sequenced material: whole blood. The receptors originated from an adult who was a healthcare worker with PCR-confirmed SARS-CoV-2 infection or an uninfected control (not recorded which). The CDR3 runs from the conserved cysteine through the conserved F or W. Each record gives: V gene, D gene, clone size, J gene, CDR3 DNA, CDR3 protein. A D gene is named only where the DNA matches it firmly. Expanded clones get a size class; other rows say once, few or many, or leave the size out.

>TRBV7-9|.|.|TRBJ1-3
TGTGCCAGCAGCGTTGCTGGAAACACCATATATTTT
CASSVAGNTIYF
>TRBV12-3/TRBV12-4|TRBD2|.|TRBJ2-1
TGTGCCAGCAGTCCCGGGACTAGCGTCTCCTACAATGAGCAGTTCTTC
CASSPGTSVSYNEQFF
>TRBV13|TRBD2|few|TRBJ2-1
TGTGCCAGCAGCCCCAGACTAGCGGGAGGGGATCTCTTCTCCGCCTACAATGAGCAGTTCTTC
CASSPRLAGGDLFSAYNEQFF
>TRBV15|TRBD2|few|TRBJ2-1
TGTGCCACCAGCCCAATAGCGGGCGCCTACAATGAGCAGTTCTTC
CATSPIAGAYNEQFF
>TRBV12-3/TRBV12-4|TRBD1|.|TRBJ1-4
TGTGCCAGCAGTTCGACAGGGGGTAATGAAAAACTGTTTTTT
CASSSTGGNEKLFF
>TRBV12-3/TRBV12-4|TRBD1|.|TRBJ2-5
TGTGCCAGCAGTTACCGGACAGGCCAAGAGACCCAGTACTTC
CASSYRTGQETQYF
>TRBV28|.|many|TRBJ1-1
TGTGCCAGCAGTTTCCCACAAGGATACACTGAAGCTTTCTTT
CASSFPQGYTEAFF
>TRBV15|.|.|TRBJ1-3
TGTGCCACCAGCACCTCTACCTTCGACACGGGGGGAAACACCATATATTTT
CATSTSTFDTGGNTIYF
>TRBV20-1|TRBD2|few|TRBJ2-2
TGCAGTGCTAGGCGGGCTAGCGGGCCCACCGGGGAGCTGTTTTTT
CSARRASGPTGELFF
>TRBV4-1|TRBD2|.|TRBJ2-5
TGCGCCAGCAGCCAAGCCGGGACTAGCGGGAAAGAGACCCAGTACTTC
CASSQAGTSGKETQYF
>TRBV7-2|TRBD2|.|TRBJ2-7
TGTGCCAGCAGCTTACCGGCGGGAGGGCCCCACGAGCAGTACTTC
CASSLPAGGPHEQYF
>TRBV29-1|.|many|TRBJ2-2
TGTAGCGCAGACAGGTCCACCGGGGAGCTGTTTTTT
CSADRSTGELFF
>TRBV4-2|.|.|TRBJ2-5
TGTGCCAGCAGCCCCAGATCCGTGTCCGAGGAGACCCAGTACTTC
CASSPRSVSEETQYF
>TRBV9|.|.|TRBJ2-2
TGTGCCAGCAGCGTAGGTCAGGATACCGGGGAGCTGTTTTTT
CASSVGQDTGELFF
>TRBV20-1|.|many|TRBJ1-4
TGCAGTGCTCTTGACGGAACTAATGAAAAACTGTTTTTT
CSALDGTNEKLFF
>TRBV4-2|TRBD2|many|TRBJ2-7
TGTGCCAGCAGTCAGGGACTAGCGGAACCCTACGAGCAGTACTTC
CASSQGLAEPYEQYF
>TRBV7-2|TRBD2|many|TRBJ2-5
TGTGCCAGCAGCTGGAGGACTAGTTCCCAAGAGACCCAGTACTTC
CASSWRTSSQETQYF
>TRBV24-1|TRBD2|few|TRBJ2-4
TGTGCCACCAGTGATTACAAAGCGGGAGTAGAATACATTCAGTACTTC
CATSDYKAGVEYIQYF
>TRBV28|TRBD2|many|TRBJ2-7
TGTGCCAGCACAGCTGGACTAGCGGGTTCGGGGGAGCAGTACTTC
CASTAGLAGSGEQYF
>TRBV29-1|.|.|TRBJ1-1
TGCAGCGTTGGCAGGGAGGGCACTGAAGCTTTCTTT
CSVGREGTEAFF
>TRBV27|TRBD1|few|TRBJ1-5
TGTGCCAGCAGTTCTGACAGGGGCAATCAGCCCCAGCATTTT
CASSSDRGNQPQHF
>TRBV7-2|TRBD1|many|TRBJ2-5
TGTGCCAGCAGCTTAACCGGGACAGGGGGCTTACAGACCCAGTACTTC
CASSLTGTGGLQTQYF
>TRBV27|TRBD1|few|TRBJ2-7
TGTGCCAGCAGTTTATCTGACAGGGCGAGGGAGCAGTACTTC
CASSLSDRAREQYF
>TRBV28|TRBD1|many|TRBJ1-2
TGTGCCAGCACCCCGGACAGGGACCGCTTGATTAACTATGGCTACACCTTC
CASTPDRDRLINYGYTF
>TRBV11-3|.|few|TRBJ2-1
TGTGCCAGCAGCCCGAGATCTCGGTCGAGCAATGAGCAGTTCTTC
CASSPRSRSSNEQFF
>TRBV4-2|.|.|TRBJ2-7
TGTGCCAGCAGCCCCCGGGACGGGAACTCCTACGAGCAGTACTTC
CASSPRDGNSYEQYF
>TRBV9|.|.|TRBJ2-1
TGTGCCAGCAGCGTAGGGTCGGGAAACTCCTACAATGAGCAGTTCTTC
CASSVGSGNSYNEQFF
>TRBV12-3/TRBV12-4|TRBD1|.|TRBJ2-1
TGTGCCAGCAGAATGGGACAGGGGATTTTCAATGAGCAGTTCTTC
CASRMGQGIFNEQFF
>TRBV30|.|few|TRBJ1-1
TGTGCCTGGAGTGTACTATCATGGGGCACTGAAGCTTTCTTT
CAWSVLSWGTEAFF
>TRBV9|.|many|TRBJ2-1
TGTGCCAGCAGCCGGGGCAGCCTAGGCGATGAGCAGTTCTTC
CASSRGSLGDEQFF
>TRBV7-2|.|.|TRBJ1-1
TGTGCCAGCAGCCAGGAAGGGGCGCGTTACACTGAAGCTTTCTTT
CASSQEGARYTEAFF
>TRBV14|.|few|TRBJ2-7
TGTGCCAGCAGCCAGAGCTCCTACGAGCAGTACTTC
CASSQSSYEQYF